The T cell receptor beta chain described here comes from a study of monozygotic twins with cystic fibrosis. The CDR3 has 15 residues. Trimming removed 5 bases at V and 5 bases at J, with 18 bases between. Germline CDR1 LNHDA, CDR2 SQIVND (reference sequence). The study's findings and limits: The repertoire was suggested to be naive-dominated, clonality median roughly 0.0089.

As concerns this clone: The target antigen is unknown.

Repertoires were generated with immunoSEQ multiplex PCR, while TCRdb's copy carries only in-frame clones and drops some. The table shows about 17,000 clones, with around 96% occurring only once. Sequencing input: blood. V is TRBV19 and J is TRBJ1-2; D is possibly TRBD1 (5 bases). The receptor comes from a girl aged 2 to 9 with cystic fibrosis. CDR3 bases: TGTGCCAGTAGTCGTTTAGGGACCGAGATTTATGGCTACACCTTC. Protein product: CASSRLGTEIYGYTF.